The following is a T cell receptor beta chain sequence with its context. This CDR3 has 15 amino acids. Per the germline V gene, CDR1 is SGHRS and CDR2 is YFSETQ. Germline trimming cut 7 bases from V and 4 bases from J; bases unmatched to any gene: 9. These data originate in a study of technical replicates of blood from several donors. TCRdb's copy holds only in-frame clones and misses some; the assay was immunoSEQ multiplex PCR. The profile shows roughly 87,000 clones, roughly 90% of them singletons. The material sequenced was T cells isolated from PBMCs. The chain recombines TRBV5-1 with TRBJ2-1; 9 bases are shared with TRBD2. This sequence originates from a human donor in good health. The CDR3 region is CASRSGTSTYNEQFF. DNA for the CDR3: TGCGCCAGCCGCAGCGGGACTAGCACATACAATGAGCAGTTCTTC.